The clone carrying this TCR beta chain was found many times. There are 15 residues in the CDR3. The V gene end was trimmed by 6 bases and the J gene end by 4 bases; junction bases not matched to a gene: 8. Looked up from germline, CDR1 is LNHDA and CDR2 is SQIVND (reference sequence). Using MiXCR, TCRdb re-called clones from the PCR reads. Among 91,000 or so clones, roughly 13% were seen once, and the ten largest hold about 10%. All patients were treatment-naive before thyroid surgery. This record belongs to a study of metastatic and nonmetastatic thyroid tumors. The source material was blood. The chain combines TRBV19 with TRBJ2-1; 8 bases agree with TRBD2. The TCR was taken from a female donor with papillary thyroid cancer or a benign thyroid nodule (not recorded which). Some clones in this sample may be carry-over from other donors' samples. CDR3 residues: CASSPTSVGYNEQFF. CDR3 in DNA: TGTGCCAGTAGCCCGACTAGCGTCGGATACAATGAGCAGTTCTTC.